This TCR beta chain was captured by sequencing in a study of blood T cell repertoires in COVID-19. Overall study context: The United States, Italy and Spain were the sources of the acute and convalescent COVID-19 samples. T cells, B-cell-depleted T cells, or PBMCs provided the cDNA or gDNA that served as material.

The CDR3 runs 16 residues. The germline V gene has CDR1 LGHNA and CDR2 YNFKEQ. V lost 1 base to trimming and J lost 3 bases; unmatched junction nucleotides: 7. As originally analysed: Reference gene primer amplification yielded estimated nucleated cell counts. Assay: immunoSEQ multiplex PCR; the TCRdb copy retains only in-frame clones and omits some. V, J and clone size are taken as reported in that table, and D and trimming were inferred from the DNA itself. The table shows around 180,000 clones, with 88% occurring only once. Sequenced input: peripheral blood. This sequence originates from a man aged 55-75 years with acute or convalescent COVID-19. J is TRBJ2-7 and V is TRBV4-2, with 9 bases aligning to TRBD2. The CDR3 loop is CASSQVALAGSYEQYF. CDR3 in DNA: TGTGCCAGCAGCCAAGTGGCGCTAGCGGGAAGCTACGAGCAGTACTTC.